This T cell receptor beta chain is from a study of OX40 agonist ivuxolimab in advanced cancers. Sequencing was performed with immunoSEQ multiplex PCR; in TCRdb, only in-frame clones are kept and a portion is missing. Of fewer than 75,000 clones in the sample, more than 75% were seen once. This TCR was sampled from an adult with an advanced solid tumor such as melanoma, head and neck, liver or kidney cancer. The sequences come from CD4+ or CD8+ T cells sorted from blood, collected in a trial of the OX40 agonist ivuxolimab.

In nucleotides, the CDR3 is TGTGCCAGCAGCTTGGACAGGGAGGAACAAGAGACCCAGTACTTC. Encoded protein: CASSLDREEQETQYF. The chain recombines TRBV5-6 with TRBJ2-5, with D possibly called TRBD1 or TRBD2 (6 bases each). The CDR3 runs to 15 residues. CDR1 SGHDT and CDR2 YYEEEE come from the germline V gene. Trimming cost V 0 bases and J 2 bases, with 11 bases left between them.